The 3 T cell receptor beta chains in this list originate from one sample, sequenced in a study of blood T cell repertoires in COVID-19. Sequencing was performed with immunoSEQ multiplex PCR; in TCRdb, only in-frame clones are kept and a portion is missing. Among over 150,000 clones, roughly 84% were seen once, and the ten largest hold more than 6.5%. The sample comprised PBMCs or T cells enriched from blood (not recorded which). These receptor sequences come from a woman aged 45-60 years who had recovered from COVID-19.

V is TRBV19 and J is TRBJ2-6; 7 bases line up with TRBD1. This CDR3 is 19 amino acids long. Trimming cost V 5 bases and J 0 bases; bases outside gene matches: 13. Germline V gene data show CDR1 as LNHDA and CDR2 as SQIVND (reference sequence). CDR3: CASSGPTGLGLSGANVLTF. The CDR3 DNA is TGTGCCAGTAGTGGCCCGACAGGGCTAGGTCTCTCTGGGGCCAACGTCCTGACTTTC.

Note on this clone: Mismatch with germline at one junction end may stem from a read error. The chain is built from TRBV7-6 and TRBJ1-1, with a possible D match to TRBD1 (6 bases). Germline-derived CDR1 and CDR2 are SGHVS and FNYEAQ. The CDR3 runs to 14 residues. The CDR3 loop reads CASSRVTGNAEAFF. Here the CDR3 DNA reads TGTGCCAGCAGCAGAGTCACAGGGAACGCTGAAGCTTTCTTT.

The rearrangement links TRBV25-1 to TRBJ1-2; 12 bases line up with TRBD1. With 6 bases clipped from V and 8 bases from J, the junction kept 13 bases outside the gene matches. Per germline, CDR1 MGHDK and CDR2 SYGVNS. The CDR3 consists of 16 residues. DNA for the CDR3: TGTGCCAGCAGCATGGGGACGGGACAGGGGGCGGAAGGCTACACCTTC. The encoded protein is CASSMGTGQGAEGYTF.